The rows below give T cell receptor beta chains drawn from one sample of a study of radiation and T cells in renal cell carcinoma. This table comes from immunoSEQ multiplex PCR, and its TCRdb copy is limited to in-frame clones, with some not included. The profile shows roughly 49,000 clones, 80% of them singletons. Sequenced here: blood, sampled from a patient whose treatment included radiotherapy and nephrectomy. The receptor set was obtained from a woman in her 70s with renal cell carcinoma. Each CDR3 is given with its conserved first and last residue. The order of the fields is V gene, J gene, clone size, D gene, CDR3 protein, CDR3 DNA. A D gene is named only where the DNA matches it firmly. Only part of the rows carry a size: once, few, many, or a class if the clone is expanded.

>TRBV10-3|TRBJ1-1|few|.
CAVSYMNTEAFF
TGTGCCGTATCGTATATGAACACTGAAGCTTTCTTT
>TRBV7-9|TRBJ2-1|.|.
CASSKSRTWDEQFF
TGTGCCAGCAGCAAATCACGAACTTGGGATGAGCAGTTCTTC
>TRBV11-2|TRBJ1-1|.|.
CASSSVGANTEAFF
TGTGCCAGCAGCTCGGTTGGAGCGAACACTGAAGCTTTCTTT
>TRBV7-9|TRBJ2-2|once|.
CASSSPGTGELFF
TGTGCCAGCAGCTCACCGGGGACCGGGGAGCTGTTTTTT
>TRBV19|TRBJ1-4|once|TRBD1
CASSIAGQTNEKLFF
TGTGCCAGTAGTATAGCGGGACAGACTAATGAAAAACTGTTTTTT
>TRBV29-1|TRBJ2-1|.|.
CSVDRDNYNEQFF
TGCAGCGTGGACCGGGACAACTACAATGAGCAGTTCTTC
>TRBV20-1|TRBJ2-7|.|.
CSAGDSYEQYF
TGCAGTGCTGGGGACTCTTACGAGCAGTACTTC
>TRBV18|TRBJ2-3|.|.
CASSPPQLVSTDTQYF
TGTGCCAGCTCACCACCGCAACTCGTCAGCACAGATACGCAGTATTTT
>TRBV29-1|TRBJ2-3|once|TRBD1
CSVGQVLAGDTQYF
TGCAGCGTCGGACAGGTTCTAGCCGGAGATACGCAGTATTTT
>TRBV6-5|TRBJ1-2|.|.
CASSHSREDYGYTF
TGTGCCAGCAGTCACAGCCGTGAGGACTATGGCTACACCTTC
>TRBV25-1|TRBJ1-4|.|TRBD1
CASSDLLGQGSGEKLFF
TGTGCCAGCAGCGATCTCCTTGGACAGGGGAGTGGGGAAAAACTGTTTTTT
>TRBV19|TRBJ2-7|once|TRBD2
CASSREGIDSYEQYF
TGTGCCAGTAGTAGGGAGGGGATAGACTCCTACGAGCAGTACTTC
>TRBV4-2|TRBJ1-1|.|TRBD1
CASSQEGASNTEAFF
TGTGCCAGCAGCCAGGAGGGGGCCTCGAACACTGAAGCTTTCTTT
>TRBV27|TRBJ2-1|.|TRBD2
CASSFAGGYNEQFF
TGTGCCAGCAGTTTTGCGGGAGGGTACAATGAGCAGTTCTTC
>TRBV6-5|TRBJ1-2|.|TRBD1
CASSYAGTGVNYGYTF
TGTGCCAGCAGTTACGCCGGGACAGGTGTTAACTATGGCTACACCTTC
>TRBV27|TRBJ2-1|.|.
CASSQDFRSYNEQFF
TGTGCCAGCAGCCAGGACTTCCGGTCCTACAATGAGCAGTTCTTC
>TRBV14|TRBJ2-7|few|.
CASSQDLSPGYSYEQYF
TGTGCCAGCAGCCAAGATCTTAGCCCAGGGTACTCCTACGAGCAGTACTTC
>TRBV7-2|TRBJ1-2|few|.
CASSLDYTNYGYTF
TGTGCCAGCAGCTTAGATTACACAAACTATGGCTACACCTTC
>TRBV5-1|TRBJ2-1|.|TRBD1
CASRSTGQGASSSYNEQFF
TGCGCCAGCAGGAGCACAGGACAGGGGGCGAGTTCTTCCTACAATGAGCAGTTCTTC
>TRBV7-3|TRBJ2-1|.|.
CASSINPGVTDEQFF
TGTGCCAGCAGCATTAATCCGGGAGTTACCGATGAGCAGTTCTTC
>TRBV7-6|TRBJ2-3|.|TRBD2
CASSLQAGGDTQYF
TGTGCCAGCAGCTTACAAGCGGGAGGTGATACGCAGTATTTT
>TRBV11-2|TRBJ1-1|few|TRBD1
CASSLGTGITEAFF
TGTGCCAGCAGCTTGGGGACAGGGATTACTGAAGCTTTCTTT
>TRBV29-1|TRBJ2-7|.|.
CSVEDGNLGADYEQYF
TGCAGCGTTGAAGACGGGAATCTGGGCGCAGACTACGAGCAGTACTTC
>TRBV5-1|TRBJ1-1|.|.
CASSQASRNTEAFF
TGCGCCAGCAGCCAGGCGAGTCGGAACACTGAAGCTTTCTTT
>TRBV18|TRBJ1-1|once|.
CASSPSRGYEAFF
TGTGCCAGCTCACCGTCGAGAGGGTATGAAGCTTTCTTT
>TRBV9|TRBJ2-2|.|.
CASRVGGLDTGELFF
TGTGCCAGCCGAGTCGGGGGTTTGGACACCGGGGAGCTGTTTTTT
>TRBV7-2|TRBJ2-5|.|TRBD2
CASSLVGASGVYQETQYF
TGTGCCAGCAGCCTAGTAGGGGCTAGCGGGGTGTACCAAGAGACCCAGTACTTC
>TRBV5-3|TRBJ1-4|.|TRBD1
CARSIRTGPTNEKLFF
TGTGCCAGAAGCATTCGGACAGGACCAACTAATGAAAAACTGTTTTTT
>TRBV27|TRBJ2-7|.|TRBD2
CASRLAGGSEQYF
TGTGCCAGCAGGTTGGCCGGGGGGTCCGAGCAGTACTTC